The 8 T cell receptor beta chains below were found in one sample sequenced in a study of Ad26.COV2.S vaccination and SARS-CoV-2 variants. Generated by immunoSEQ multiplex PCR, the TCRdb table keeps only in-frame clones and is missing some. The sample has about 180,000 clones, 70% to 90% seen once. Sequenced here: peripheral blood, sampled after recovery from COVID-19. The receptors stem from a human donor who had recovered from COVID-19.

This sequence joins TRBV7-9 and TRBJ2-3; 11 positions match TRBD2. The ends lost 3 bases at V and 4 bases at J; junction bases unmatched: 9. This CDR3 region has 17 residues. The germline V gene encodes CDR1 SEHNR and CDR2 FQNEAQ (reference sequence). In nucleotides, the CDR3 is TGTGCCAGCAGCTTCCCTATACTAGCGGGAGAACCAGATACGCAGTATTTT. Translated: CASSFPILAGEPDTQYF.

CDR3 residues: CASSTPAGEQYF. The DNA of the CDR3 is TGTGCCAGCAGCACCCCCGCGGGCGAGCAGTACTTC. The chain recombines TRBV6-2 or TRBV6-3 with TRBJ2-7, with TRBD2 as a possible D gene (5 bases). Germline CDR1 MNHEY, CDR2 SVGEGT. Between the trimmed V and J ends, which lost 6 bases and 6 bases, there was a span of 12 bases. CDR3 length equals 12 residues.

This rearrangement joins TRBV19 to TRBJ1-6; a weak D match, TRBD1 (5 bases). The germline CDR1 and CDR2 sequences are LNHDA and SQIVND (reference sequence). V lost 1 base and J lost 7, with 17 bases in between. The CDR3 totals 17 residues. The CDR3 loop reads CASSIGGGGTLNSPLHF. Here the CDR3 DNA reads TGTGCCAGTAGTATAGGGGGAGGAGGGACCCTCAATTCACCCCTCCACTTT.

With regard to this clone: Distinct nucleotide sequences in the sample also encode this CDR3. The chain links TRBV5-1 to TRBJ2-2, with D possibly matching TRBD2 (6 bases). Germline V lookup: CDR1 SGHRS, CDR2 YFSETQ. V was clipped by 2 bases and J by 4 bases, with 12 bases between them. This CDR3 has 15 amino acids. CDR3 nucleotide sequence: TGCGCCAGCAGCTTAGGAGGGATTGGCACCGGGGAGCTGTTTTTT. It specifies CASSLGGIGTGELFF.

This clone has just one count. This rearrangement joins TRBV7-9 to TRBJ2-1; tentatively, D is TRBD1 (6 bases). The CDR3 has 14 amino acids. The germline gives CDR1 SEHNR, CDR2 FQNEAQ (reference sequence). V was trimmed by 5 bases and J by 5 bases, leaving 13 bases between them. The CDR3 DNA follows: TGTGCCAGCAGCCCCGTTCCAGGGGACAATGAGCAGTTCTTC. Amino acid sequence: CASSPVPGDNEQFF.

The genes are TRBV7-9 and TRBJ1-6; TRBD1 matches 10 bases. Per the germline V gene, CDR1 is SEHNR and CDR2 is FQNEAQ (reference sequence). The CDR3 length is 16 residues. J gave up 3 bases and V 7 bases, and 6 bases lay outside the gene matches. The CDR3 DNA is TGTGCCAGCACCCTCGGACAGGGGGACTATAATTCACCCCTCCACTTT. Its protein is CASTLGQGDYNSPLHF. Combining the CDR3 with reference TRBV7-9 and TRBJ1-6 gives the whole variable domain DTGVSQNPRHKITKRGQNVTFRCDPISEHNRLYWYRQTLGQGPEFLTYFQNEAQLEKSRLLSDRFSAERPKGSFSTLEIQRTEQGDSAMYLCASTLGQGDYNSPLHFGNGTRLTVT.

The rearrangement joins TRBV7-6 to TRBJ2-3; 7 bases agree with TRBD2. The CDR3 length is 15 residues. V trimming: 5 bases; J trimming: 3 bases; junction bases outside the gene matches: 8. Germline lookup yields CDR1 SGHVS and CDR2 FNYEAQ. In DNA, the CDR3 is TGTGCCAGCAGCCAACTAGCGAGGGAGACAGATACGCAGTATTTT. Encoded protein: CASSQLARETDTQYF.

The V call is TRBV30, the J call TRBJ1-2; TRBD1 matches 7 bases. Germline V lookup: CDR1 GTSNPN, CDR2 SVGIG (reference sequence). The length of the CDR3 is 15 residues. J was trimmed by 8 bases and V by 3 bases; bases with no gene match: 15. In DNA form, the CDR3 reads TGTGCCTGGAGGTTGGGTACAGGGGAGAATCGGGGCTACACCTTC. The encoded protein is CAWRLGTGENRGYTF.